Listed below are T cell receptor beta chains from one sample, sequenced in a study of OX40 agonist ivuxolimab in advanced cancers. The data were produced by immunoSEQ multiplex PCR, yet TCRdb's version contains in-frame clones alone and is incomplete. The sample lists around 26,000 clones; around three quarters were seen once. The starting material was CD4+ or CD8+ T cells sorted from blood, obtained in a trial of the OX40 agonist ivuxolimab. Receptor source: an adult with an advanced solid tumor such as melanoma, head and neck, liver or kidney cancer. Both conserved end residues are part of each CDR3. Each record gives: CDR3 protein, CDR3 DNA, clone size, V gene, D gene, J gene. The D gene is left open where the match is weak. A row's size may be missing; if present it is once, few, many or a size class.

CASSNPRLADATDTQYF,TGTGCCAGTAGTAACCCAAGACTAGCGGACGCCACAGATACGCAGTATTTT,once,TRBV19,TRBD2,TRBJ2-3
CASSPRRTDSQETQYF,TGCGCCAGCAGCCCCAGAAGGACGGACAGCCAAGAGACCCAGTACTTC,.,TRBV4-3,.,TRBJ2-5
CASSVVGPTFF,TGTGCCAGCAGTGTGGTAGGTCCAACGTTTTTT,.,TRBV2,.,TRBJ1-4
CASRQGLPEPEQYF,TGTGCCAGCAGACAAGGCCTCCCTGAGCCCGAGCAGTACTTC,.,TRBV6-1,.,TRBJ2-7
CASSLPTSGQETQYF,TGTGCCAGCAGCCTGCCTACTAGCGGACAAGAGACCCAGTACTTC,.,TRBV7-2,TRBD2,TRBJ2-5
CASSGASVNTGELFF,TGTGCCAGCAGCGGCGCTTCCGTGAACACCGGGGAGCTGTTTTTT,once,TRBV7-8,.,TRBJ2-2
CASSSPGGTGNTIYF,TGTGCCAGCAGCTCGCCGGGGGGGACTGGAAACACCATATATTTT,few,TRBV7-2,.,TRBJ1-3
CASSVRTPTHEQYF,TGTGCCAGCAGTGTCCGGACCCCAACGCACGAGCAGTACTTC,medium-sized,TRBV2,.,TRBJ2-7
CASSSQLAGGIQYF,TGTGCCAGCAGCTCGCAACTAGCGGGGGGGATTCAGTACTTC,.,TRBV7-2,TRBD2,TRBJ2-5
CASSYRGDTQYF,TGTGCCAGCAGTTACCGGGGCGATACGCAGTATTTT,.,TRBV6-5,.,TRBJ2-3
CASSLAARKETQYF,TGCGCCAGCAGCTTGGCAGCCAGAAAAGAGACCCAGTACTTC,.,TRBV5-1,.,TRBJ2-5
CASSFRPYEQYF,TGTGCCAGCAGCTTCCGGCCCTACGAGCAGTACTTC,.,TRBV11-2,.,TRBJ2-7
CASSSGTGVPLEQYF,TGTGCCAGCAGTTCCGGGACAGGGGTTCCTCTCGAGCAGTACTTC,.,TRBV6-5,TRBD1,TRBJ2-7
CASGSGTGNSPLHF,TGTGCCAGCGGGTCCGGGACAGGGAATTCACCCCTCCACTTT,.,TRBV2,TRBD1,TRBJ1-6
CASSHATLRQATNTEAFF,TGTGCCAGCAGCCACGCCACCCTAAGACAGGCGACGAACACTGAAGCTTTCTTT,.,TRBV5-6,.,TRBJ1-1
CASSPGQAGANVLTF,TGTGCCAGCAGCCCCGGACAGGCTGGGGCCAACGTCCTGACTTTC,few,TRBV9,TRBD1,TRBJ2-6
CASSYSGTVFGYTF,TGTGCCAGCAGTTACTCCGGGACAGTCTTTGGCTACACCTTC,.,TRBV6-5,TRBD1,TRBJ1-2
CASSSNSDSVGGQYF,TGTGCCAGCAGCTCGAACTCGGACTCTGTTGGTGGCCAGTACTTC,.,TRBV7-3,.,TRBJ2-5
CASSTSRGETQYF,TGTGCCAGCAGCACAAGCAGGGGAGAGACCCAGTACTTC,large,TRBV9,.,TRBJ2-5
CSVGHMNTEAFF,TGCAGCGTGGGGCACATGAACACTGAAGCTTTCTTT,.,TRBV29-1,.,TRBJ1-1
CANGQWGSYNEQFF,TGTGCCAACGGACAGTGGGGGTCCTACAATGAGCAGTTCTTC,.,TRBV6-1,.,TRBJ2-1
CASSPRGLNSNQPQHF,TGTGCCAGCTCACCAAGGGGGCTGAATAGCAATCAGCCCCAGCATTTT,.,TRBV18,TRBD1,TRBJ1-5
CASSDLAGGGTDTQYF,TGCGCCAGCAGTGACCTGGCGGGGGGAGGTACAGATACGCAGTATTTT,.,TRBV10-1,TRBD2,TRBJ2-3
CASSFPSGELFF,TGTGCCAGCAGCTTCCCCTCCGGGGAGCTGTTTTTT,.,TRBV7-9,.,TRBJ2-2
CASIRQGAEKLFF,TGTGCCAGCATAAGGCAGGGAGCCGAAAAACTGTTTTTT,.,TRBV2,.,TRBJ1-4
CASSLASGSNEKLFF,TGTGCCAGCAGCTTAGCGTCAGGGAGTAATGAAAAACTGTTTTTT,.,TRBV13,.,TRBJ1-4
CASSIDIQTGISYGYTF,TGTGCCAGTAGTATAGATATTCAGACAGGGATCTCATATGGCTACACCTTC,.,TRBV19,TRBD1,TRBJ1-2
CASRGNEKLFF,TGCGCCAGCAGGGGTAATGAAAAACTGTTTTTT,.,TRBV10-2,.,TRBJ1-4
CASSRTINYEQYF,TGTGCCAGCTCACGAACGATCAATTACGAGCAGTACTTC,.,TRBV18,.,TRBJ2-7
CASSRMTDTQYF,TGTGCCAGCAGCCGAATGACGGATACGCAGTATTTT,.,TRBV7-2,.,TRBJ2-3
CSVPLGGRGDTQYF,TGCAGCGTCCCCTTAGGGGGGCGCGGAGATACGCAGTATTTT,once,TRBV29-1,.,TRBJ2-3
CASSLERGRTYF,TGTGCCAGCAGCTTAGAAAGGGGTAGGACCTACTTC,.,TRBV11-2,.,TRBJ1-2
CASSLRDGYGYTF,TGTGCCAGCAGTTTAAGGGACGGATATGGCTACACCTTC,.,TRBV27,.,TRBJ1-2
CASSLDRVDEQYF,TGTGCCAGCAGCTTGGACAGGGTGGACGAGCAGTACTTC,few,TRBV5-4,.,TRBJ2-7
CASSSRRRQGAGYGYTF,TGTGCCAGCAGTTCCAGACGTCGACAGGGGGCAGGGTATGGCTACACCTTC,.,TRBV27,TRBD1,TRBJ1-2
CASRGRGVGATQYF,TGTGCCAGCAGGGGGCGAGGGGTAGGAGCCACGCAGTATTTT,.,TRBV6-6,.,TRBJ2-3
CASSEISRGSYTEAFF,TGTGCCAGCAGTGAAATTTCCAGGGGGTCATACACTGAAGCTTTCTTT,.,TRBV6-1,TRBD1,TRBJ1-1
CSVGEGQFYGYTF,TGCAGCGTTGGAGAGGGACAGTTCTATGGCTACACCTTC,.,TRBV29-1,TRBD1,TRBJ1-2
CASSVDNGQGAGANVLTF,TGTGCCAGCAGCGTAGACAACGGACAGGGGGCTGGGGCCAACGTCCTGACTTTC,.,TRBV9,TRBD1,TRBJ2-6
CASSSSTPGVSNYGYTF,TGTGCCAGCAGCTCTTCGACTCCAGGGGTCTCTAACTATGGCTACACCTTC,.,TRBV7-9,.,TRBJ1-2
CASRPGGLHKETQYF,TGTGCCAGCAGGCCAGGGGGACTCCACAAAGAGACCCAGTACTTC,.,TRBV6-6,.,TRBJ2-5
CASSSRALTNEKLFF,TGCGCCAGCAGCTCCAGGGCTCTGACTAATGAAAAACTGTTTTTT,once,TRBV4-3,.,TRBJ1-4
CAITAGVPSYNEQFF,TGTGCCATCACAGCGGGGGTTCCCTCCTACAATGAGCAGTTCTTC,once,TRBV10-3,TRBD2,TRBJ2-1
CASSLEGVNTIYF,TGTGCCAGCAGCTTAGAAGGGGTTAACACCATATATTTT,.,TRBV7-9,.,TRBJ1-3